Presented here are 5 T cell receptor beta chains from one specimen sequenced in a study of T cells expressing NK-cell markers. TCRdb re-called the 5' RACE reads and shows each CDR3 protein once, DNA omitted. The sample's table shows 500,000 to 700,000 distinct CDR3 sequences. The sequencing input was blood T cells: a sorted CD56 or NKG2C T cell subset, CD4+ or CD8+ T cells, or bulk PBMC T cells (not recorded which). These receptor sequences come from a man aged 18 to 35 in good health.

V is TRBV6-1 and J is TRBJ2-3. The CDR3 consists of 15 residues. Germline V gene data show CDR1 as MNHNS and CDR2 as SASEGT. The CDR3 spells CASTTASGAPDTQYF.

The CDR3 region is CASSPMGGSSYNEQFF. The V call is TRBV7-8, the J call TRBJ2-1; lacking DNA, the TRBD1 call made by TCRdb goes unchecked. CDR3 length equals 16 residues. Germline V gives CDR1 SGHVS, CDR2 FQNEAQ.

This chain uses TRBV4-2 with TRBJ2-5; TCRdb indicates TRBD2, and absent DNA this call remains unverified. The CDR3 runs to 15 residues. Germline V gene lookup returns CDR1 LGHNA and CDR2 YNFKEQ. CDR3 in amino acids: CASSHGGTSEETQYF.

J is TRBJ2-1 and V is TRBV20-1; TCRdb indicates TRBD1, and absent DNA this call remains unverified. The CDR3 extends over 17 amino acids. Per germline, CDR1 DFQATT and CDR2 SNEGSKA (reference sequence). The CDR3 protein is CSASIPIGGLVNNEQFF.

The chain carries TRBV5-6 and TRBJ2-6; the TCRdb call, TRBD1, lacks DNA for checking. There are 18 residues in the CDR3. Germline V lookup: CDR1 SGHDT, CDR2 YYEEEE. The CDR3: CASQTFGQGASGANVLTF. Full variable domain (outside the CDR3, taken from reference TRBV5-6 and TRBJ2-6): DAGVTQSPTHLIKTRGQQVTLRCSPKSGHDTVSWYQQALGQGPQFIFQYYEEEERQRGNFPDRFSGHQFPNYSSELNVNALLLGDSALYLCASQTFGQGASGANVLTFGAGSRLTVL.